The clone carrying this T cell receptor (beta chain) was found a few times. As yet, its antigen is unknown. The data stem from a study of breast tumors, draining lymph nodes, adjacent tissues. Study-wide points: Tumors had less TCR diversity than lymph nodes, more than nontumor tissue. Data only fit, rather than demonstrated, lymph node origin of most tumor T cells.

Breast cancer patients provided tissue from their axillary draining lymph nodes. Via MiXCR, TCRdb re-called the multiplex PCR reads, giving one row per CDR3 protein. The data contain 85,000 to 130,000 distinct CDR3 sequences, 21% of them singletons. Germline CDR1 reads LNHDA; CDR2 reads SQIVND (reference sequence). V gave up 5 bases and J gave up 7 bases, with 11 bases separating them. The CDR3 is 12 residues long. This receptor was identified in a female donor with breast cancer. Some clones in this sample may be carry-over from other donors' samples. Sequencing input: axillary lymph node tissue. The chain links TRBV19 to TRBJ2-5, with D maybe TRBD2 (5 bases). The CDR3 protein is CASSWTGGTQYF. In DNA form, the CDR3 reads TGTGCCAGTAGTTGGACTGGAGGGACCCAGTACTTC.